Below, 22 T cell receptor beta chains from the same sample are listed, as sequenced in a study of T-cell memory formation after mild COVID-19. Each CDR3 protein is one row after TCRdb ran MiXCR on the 5' RACE reads. The sample lists around 370,000 distinct CDR3 sequences; under 25% were seen once. Specimen: PBMCs or a T cell subset sorted from them (not recorded which). The source is an adult woman who had mild COVID-19 (a few samples of this study predate the infection). Cell type and time point are not known.

The CDR3 DNA follows: TGCGCCAGCAGCTTCGGGGGAGGTGAGACTGAAAAACTGTTTTTT. Amino acids: CASSFGGGETEKLFF. This chain uses TRBV5-1 with TRBJ1-4; D might be TRBD1 (5 bases). V lost 2 bases and J lost 7, with 15 bases in between. The CDR3 is 15 residues long. From germline, CDR1 is SGHRS and CDR2 YFSETQ. Full variable domain (remainder filled in from reference TRBV5-1 and TRBJ1-4): KAGVTQTPRYLIKTRGQQVTLSCSPISGHRSVSWYQQTPGQGLQFLFEYFSETQRNKGNFPGRFSGRQFSNSRSEMNVSTLELGDSALYLCASSFGGGETEKLFFGSGTQLSVL.

This chain uses TRBV20-1 with TRBJ2-7, with 10 bases aligning to TRBD2. Germline V gene data show CDR1 as DFQATT and CDR2 as SNEGSKA (reference sequence). The J segment lost 7 bases and the V segment lost 3 bases, leaving 9 bases of the junction unmatched. The CDR3 is made up of 14 amino acids. The CDR3 spells CSARELAGSGEQYF. The DNA for the CDR3 is TGCAGTGCTAGGGAACTAGCGGGGTCGGGGGAGCAGTACTTC.

CDR3 in amino acids: CASSSGTGGVQPQHF. The DNA of the CDR3 is TGTGCCAGCAGTTCAGGGACAGGGGGCGTTCAGCCCCAGCATTTT. J is TRBJ1-5 and V is TRBV6-2 or TRBV6-3; 12 bases are a match to TRBD1. V shed 4 bases and J 6 bases; nucleotides not matched to a gene: 4. Germline V gives CDR1 MNHEY, CDR2 SVGEGT. This CDR3 contains 15 residues.

This clonotype was recorded many times. The chain recombines TRBV2 with TRBJ2-5; D gene uncertain. The germline V gene has CDR1 SNHLY and CDR2 FYNNEI. The CDR3 runs to 12 residues. Trimming shortened V by 8 bases and J by 2 bases, and 9 bases separated the two germline ends. In nucleotides, the CDR3 is TGTGCCAGCGGGTCATATCAAGAGACCCAGTACTTC. Its protein product is CASGSYQETQYF.

This clonotype was detected a few times. The J gene is TRBJ1-2, the V gene TRBV12-3 or TRBV12-4; no definite D call. The V and J ends lost 6 bases and 4 bases respectively, with 12 bases between them. CDR3 length equals 13 residues. As DNA, the CDR3 is TGTGCCAGCAGCCAGGATAGAGGCTATGGCTACACCTTC. The encoded protein is CASSQDRGYGYTF.

This clonotype occurred many times. This chain connects TRBV12-3 or TRBV12-4 to TRBJ1-2; D is undetermined. The CDR3 runs to 13 residues. V was cut by 3 bases and J by 2 bases, with 7 bases left in between. This CDR3 reads CASSFTGNYGYTF. For the CDR3, the DNA is TGTGCCAGCAGTTTCACGGGGAACTATGGCTACACCTTC.

V usage is TRBV5-1 and J usage is TRBJ1-6, with D tentatively TRBD1 (6 bases). Germline CDR1 and CDR2: SGHRS and YFSETQ. V lost 4 bases and J lost 7, with 12 bases in between. CDR3 length: 14 amino acids. The CDR3 protein is CASSARDKNSPLHF. CDR3 coding DNA: TGCGCCAGCAGCGCCCGGGACAAGAATTCACCCCTCCACTTT. The whole variable domain, remainder taken from reference TRBV5-1 and TRBJ1-6, is KAGVTQTPRYLIKTRGQQVTLSCSPISGHRSVSWYQQTPGQGLQFLFEYFSETQRNKGNFPGRFSGRQFSNSRSEMNVSTLELGDSALYLCASSARDKNSPLHFGNGTRLTVT.

The genes are TRBV4-1 and TRBJ1-1; D unresolved. Germline CDR1 reads MGHRA; CDR2 reads YSYEKL. The CDR3 contains 11 residues. Trimming removed 7 bases from V and 3 bases from J, with 6 bases in between. DNA for the CDR3: TGCGCCAGCAACCCAGACACTGAAGCTTTCTTT. Its translation is CASNPDTEAFF.

This clonotype was counted only a few times. The chain uses TRBV12-3 or TRBV12-4 and TRBJ2-1; D might be TRBD1 (5 bases). Trimming cost V 5 bases and J 2 bases, with 16 bases left between them. This CDR3 is 16 amino acids long. CDR3 amino acids: CASSHQQEIPYNEQFF. Here the CDR3 DNA reads TGTGCCAGCAGTCACCAACAGGAGATTCCCTACAATGAGCAGTTCTTC.

The chain combines TRBV20-1 with TRBJ2-1, with TRBD2 identical over 11 bases. CDR1 and CDR2 from the germline V gene are DFQATT and SNEGSKA (reference sequence). V dropped 5 bases and J dropped 5; count of bases not matched to a gene: 14. The CDR3 extends over 17 amino acids. As DNA, the CDR3 is TGCAGTGCTCCTGGTCTAGCGGGGGGCCCGTTGCACAATGAGCAGTTCTTC. It encodes CSAPGLAGGPLHNEQFF.

The rearrangement uses TRBV29-1 and TRBJ2-7; perhaps D is TRBD1 or TRBD2 (6 bases each). From germline, CDR1 is SQVTM and CDR2 ANQGSEA. The CDR3 is 12 amino acids. With 1 base removed from V and 7 bases from J, the gap between germline ends came to 11 bases. The CDR3 is CSVEGRGGEQYF. The DNA of the CDR3 is TGCAGCGTTGAAGGCCGAGGGGGGGAGCAGTACTTC.

V gene TRBV12-3 or TRBV12-4 combines with J gene TRBJ1-5; D unclear. V lost 3 bases, J lost 3 bases, and 12 bases lay in between. The CDR3 length is 15 residues. The CDR3 DNA sequence: TGTGCCAGCAGTTTTAGCGGACGGAACAATCAGCCCCAGCATTTT. Translated, it gives CASSFSGRNNQPQHF.

The chain combines TRBV29-1 with TRBJ2-7; the D gene is possibly TRBD2 (5 bases). Germline loops: CDR1 SQVTM, CDR2 ANQGSEA. The CDR3 has 13 residues. V was pared by 6 bases and J by 0 bases, with 12 bases between. CDR3 bases: TGCAGCGTCGACGGAGGTACCTCCTACGAGCAGTACTTC. Its protein product is CSVDGGTSYEQYF.

This clonotype was recorded a few times. The V gene is TRBV2, the J gene TRBJ1-1; 10 nucleotides align to TRBD1. V was pared by 6 bases and J by 2 bases, with 9 bases of the junction left unmatched. The germline V gene has CDR1 SNHLY and CDR2 FYNNEI. This CDR3 spans 16 amino acids. CDR3 amino acids: CASRTGTGVFNTEAFF. For the CDR3, the DNA is TGTGCCAGCAGAACCGGGACAGGGGTCTTCAACACTGAAGCTTTCTTT. The full variable domain, rest sourced from reference TRBV2 and TRBJ1-1, is EPEVTQTPSHQVTQMGQEVILRCVPISNHLYFYWYRQILGQKVEFLVSFYNNEISEKSEIFDDQFSVERPDGSNFTLKIRSTKLEDSAMYFCASRTGTGVFNTEAFFGQGTRLTVV.

The chain carries TRBV11-2 and TRBJ1-2; TRBD1 is a possible D gene (5 bases). Germline assignment: CDR1 SGHAT and CDR2 FQNNGV. V was trimmed by 3 bases and J by 8 bases, leaving 16 bases between them. This CDR3 region has 14 residues. As DNA, the CDR3 is TGTGCCAGCAGCTTTGCGGGGGGAGTAGAGGGCTACACCTTC. It is translated as CASSFAGGVEGYTF.

This clonotype was seen only a few times. The chain uses TRBV5-5 and TRBJ2-1, with D perhaps TRBD1 or TRBD2 (5 bases each). The germline CDR1 and CDR2 sequences are SGHKS and YYEKEE (reference sequence). The CDR3 covers 12 residues. Trimming removed 3 bases at V and 14 bases at J, with 15 bases between. CDR3 region: CASSWPGASEFF. CDR3 nucleotide sequence: TGTGCCAGCAGCTGGCCCGGGGCAAGTGAGTTCTTC.

The chain is built from TRBV7-6 and TRBJ2-7, with 7 bases lining up with TRBD2. This CDR3 has 15 residues. J was trimmed by 5 bases and V by 1 base; bases with no gene match: 8. The germline CDR1 and CDR2 sequences are SGHVS and FNYEAQ. CDR3 sequence reads: CASSLVAGAPNEQYF. Here the CDR3 DNA reads TGTGCCAGCAGCTTAGTCGCGGGAGCCCCGAACGAGCAGTACTTC.

This chain links TRBV4-3 with TRBJ2-1; tentatively, D is TRBD2 (6 bases). This CDR3 spans 16 amino acids. Germline V gene lookup returns CDR1 LGHNA and CDR2 YSLEER. The V end was cut by 3 bases, the J end by 4 bases, with 16 bases between. DNA for the CDR3: TGCGCCAGCAGCCACGTATACCGGCGGGATTACAATGAGCAGTTCTTC. This sequence encodes CASSHVYRRDYNEQFF.

Many counts were recorded for this clonotype. This chain joins TRBV20-1 and TRBJ2-3; D might be TRBD1 or TRBD2, each matching 7 bases. V dropped 4 bases and J dropped 3 bases, with 14 bases sitting between them. Germline CDR1 DFQATT, CDR2 SNEGSKA (reference sequence). CDR3 size: 14 residues. The CDR3 reads CSATPGGGTDTQYF. The CDR3 region has the DNA TGCAGTGCTACCCCAGGGGGAGGGACAGATACGCAGTATTTT.

The chain links TRBV2 to TRBJ1-6, with no clear D. Trimming took 0 bases from V and 16 from J, leaving 16 bases between them. Germline assignment: CDR1 SNHLY and CDR2 FYNNEI. The CDR3 runs 14 residues. The CDR3 loop reads CASSEAQVWSALHF. For the CDR3, the DNA is TGTGCCAGCAGTGAAGCGCAGGTTTGGTCAGCGCTCCACTTT. Variable domain in full (rest from reference TRBV2 and TRBJ1-6): EPEVTQTPSHQVTQMGQEVILRCVPISNHLYFYWYRQILGQKVEFLVSFYNNEISEKSEIFDDQFSVERPDGSNFTLKIRSTKLEDSAMYFCASSEAQVWSALHFGNGTRLTVT.

This clonotype was seen a few times. The chain has TRBV29-1 and TRBJ2-1; no clear D gene. This CDR3 comprises 10 residues. Trimming removed 3 bases at V and 7 bases at J, with 4 bases between. CDR1 is SQVTM and CDR2 is ANQGSEA in the germline V gene. As DNA, the CDR3 is TGCAGCGTTGACGCGAATGAGCAGTTCTTC. This translates into CSVDANEQFF.

The chain links TRBV7-3 to TRBJ2-1; D remains unclear. Trimming took off 4 bases at V and 5 bases at J, with 12 bases between the two ends. The CDR3 spans 14 residues. Germline CDR1 is SGHTA and CDR2 is FQGTGA. CDR3 nucleotide sequence: TGTGCCAGCAGCTCGAGAGAGACAAACAATGAGCAGTTCTTC. Translating it yields CASSSRETNNEQFF.